This passage covers 22 T cell receptor beta chains from one sample sequenced in a study of blood T cell repertoires in COVID-19. Using immunoSEQ multiplex PCR, the repertoire was profiled, and TCRdb retains in-frame clones only, with some absent. The sample yields some 80,000 clones, approximately 80% seen once. Sequenced sample: peripheral blood. The receptors were gathered from a woman in her seventies with acute or convalescent COVID-19.

The chain carries TRBV5-1 and TRBJ1-1; D gene unclear. This CDR3 comprises 16 residues. V lost 0 bases and J 4 bases, leaving 16 bases between the germline ends. Per germline, CDR1 SGHRS and CDR2 YFSETQ. CDR3 sequence (DNA): TGCGCCAGCAGCTTGGATACGTCCCTCCGGGTCACTGAAGCTTTCTTT. Its translation: CASSLDTSLRVTEAFF.

The rearrangement links TRBV5-1 to TRBJ2-5, with D possibly matching TRBD2 (5 bases). This CDR3 region has 15 residues. Trimming pared 0 bases from V and 5 bases from J, leaving 14 bases between. Germline lookup yields CDR1 SGHRS and CDR2 YFSETQ. The CDR3 nucleotides read TGCGCCAGCAGCTTGGGGCTAGCCTTGGGGGAGACCCAGTACTTC. Amino acid sequence: CASSLGLALGETQYF.

The chain uses TRBV19 and TRBJ2-1; D is uncertain. Germline loops: CDR1 LNHDA, CDR2 SQIVND (reference sequence). Trimming left V 4 bases short and J 3 bases short, with 13 bases between. The CDR3 covers 15 residues. The CDR3 coding sequence is TGTGCCAGTAGTACGGCGTATAGGAGCTACAATGAGCAGTTCTTC. This codes for CASSTAYRSYNEQFF. The whole variable domain, filled in from reference TRBV19 and TRBJ2-1, reads DGGITQSPKYLFRKEGQNVTLSCEQNLNHDAMYWYRQDPGQGLRLIYYSQIVNDFQKGDIAEGYSVSREKKESFPLTVTSAQKNPTAFYLCASSTAYRSYNEQFFGPGTRLTVL.

The chain uses TRBV2 and TRBJ2-5, with TRBD2 identical over 8 bases. The V segment lost 6 bases and the J segment 2 bases; nucleotides outside the gene matches: 5. Germline CDR1 reads SNHLY; CDR2 reads FYNNEI. There are 14 residues in the CDR3. The CDR3 DNA sequence: TGTGCCAGCAGGGGACTAGTAAGACAAGAGACCCAGTACTTC. Encoded protein: CASRGLVRQETQYF.

The chain carries TRBV7-2 and TRBJ1-2; 9 bases are shared with TRBD1. This CDR3 has 16 residues. The V segment lost 5 bases and the J segment 7 bases; nucleotides outside the gene matches: 14. Germline V gene data show CDR1 as SGHTA and CDR2 as FQGNSA. In DNA, the CDR3 is TGTGCCAGCAGCCACACACCGGGACAGGGAGCCGGTGGCTACACCTTC. It yields the protein CASSHTPGQGAGGYTF.

J is TRBJ2-1 and V is TRBV7-3; 13 positions agree with TRBD2. The CDR3 has 16 residues. Germline V lookup: CDR1 SGHTA, CDR2 FQGTGA. After removal of 5 bases from V and 6 bases from J, the junction contained 7 bases not matched to a gene. CDR3 nucleotides: TGTGCCAGCAGCCCCAGGACTAGCGGGAGTCTCAATGAGCAGTTCTTC. Its protein is CASSPRTSGSLNEQFF.

This chain connects TRBV19 to TRBJ1-5; 10 nucleotides agree with TRBD1. V shed 5 bases and J 7 bases; nucleotides not matched to a gene: 5. CDR1 and CDR2 from the germline V gene are LNHDA and SQIVND (reference sequence). CDR3 length equals 14 residues. CDR3: CASSLGQGNQPQHF. The CDR3 DNA is TGTGCCAGTAGTTTGGGACAGGGGAACCAGCCCCAGCATTTT.

The chain joins TRBV14 to TRBJ2-3; D gene unclear. There are 13 residues in the CDR3. V shed 3 bases and J shed 11 bases, with 15 bases lying between them. Germline V gives CDR1 SGHDN, CDR2 FVKESK. The CDR3 is CASSQFYLGEQYF. In nucleotides, the CDR3 is TGTGCCAGCAGCCAGTTCTACCTCGGTGAGCAGTATTTT.

The chain joins TRBV14 to TRBJ1-3; weak D call: TRBD1 (5 bases). This CDR3 has 16 amino acids. Between the trimmed V and J ends, which lost 4 bases and 0 bases, there was a span of 13 bases. In germline, CDR1 is SGHDN, CDR2 FVKESK. The DNA of the CDR3 is TGTGCCAGCAGCCGGTTGGGGCCTGGCTCTGGAAACACCATATATTTT. Amino acid sequence: CASSRLGPGSGNTIYF.

This clone was recorded once. The CDR3 sequence is CASSSQPGLAGGGATGELFF. DNA for the CDR3: TGCGCCAGCAGCTCCCAGCCGGGACTAGCGGGAGGTGGGGCCACCGGGGAGCTGTTTTTT. This chain connects TRBV4-1 to TRBJ2-2; 15 bases match TRBD2. The CDR3 loop spans 20 amino acids. V lost 5 bases and J lost 4; bases outside the gene matches: 14. The germline gives CDR1 MGHRA, CDR2 YSYEKL.

V usage is TRBV7-2 and J usage is TRBJ2-7; 7 bases fit TRBD2. Per the germline V gene, CDR1 is SGHTA and CDR2 is FQGNSA. The CDR3 consists of 16 residues. The V segment lost 2 bases and the J segment 6 bases; nucleotides outside the gene matches: 13. CDR3 region: CASSLNGVGGSAEQYF. CDR3 DNA sequence: TGTGCCAGCAGCTTAAACGGGGTGGGAGGGAGTGCCGAGCAGTACTTC. Drawing the rest from reference TRBV7-2 and TRBJ2-7, the complete variable domain is GAGVSQSPSNKVTEKGKDVELRCDPISGHTALYWYRQSLGQGLEFLIYFQGNSAPDKSGLPSDRFSAERTGGSVSTLTIQRTQQEDSAVYLCASSLNGVGGSAEQYFGPGTRLTVT.

Only a few counts were recorded for this clone. This rearrangement joins TRBV6-6 to TRBJ2-3; D might be TRBD2 (5 bases). There are 13 residues in the CDR3. Trimming stripped 2 bases from V and 4 bases from J, with 7 bases between. Germline V gene lookup returns CDR1 MNHNY and CDR2 SVGAGI (reference sequence). For the CDR3, the DNA is TGTGCCAGCAGTTACCGGGGTGCAGATACGCAGTATTTT. Protein: CASSYRGADTQYF.

The gene calls are TRBV28 and TRBJ2-6; D remains unclear. Germline loops: CDR1 MDHEN, CDR2 SYDVKM. The CDR3 length is 14 residues. With 7 bases removed from V and 4 bases from J, the gap between germline ends came to 11 bases. The CDR3 loop is CASNLSGGANVLTF. CDR3 DNA sequence: TGTGCCAGCAATTTGTCCGGGGGGGCCAACGTCCTGACTTTC.

This clone appeared a single time. V gene TRBV7-2 combines with J gene TRBJ2-3; 8 bases align to TRBD2. Germline V gives CDR1 SGHTA, CDR2 FQGNSA. The V gene end was trimmed by 5 bases and the J gene end by 3 bases; junction bases not matched to a gene: 10. The CDR3 runs 16 residues. The CDR3 reads CASSPTGTSWTDTQYF. The CDR3 region has the DNA TGTGCCAGCAGCCCGACCGGGACTAGTTGGACAGATACGCAGTATTTT. The whole variable domain, filled in from reference TRBV7-2 and TRBJ2-3, reads GAGVSQSPSNKVTEKGKDVELRCDPISGHTALYWYRQSLGQGLEFLIYFQGNSAPDKSGLPSDRFSAERTGGSVSTLTIQRTQQEDSAVYLCASSPTGTSWTDTQYFGPGTRLTVL.

The chain recombines TRBV5-1 with TRBJ2-7; a weak D match, TRBD2 (6 bases). The CDR3 has 14 residues. Trimming removed 4 bases from V and 5 bases from J, with 16 bases in between. Germline lookup yields CDR1 SGHRS and CDR2 YFSETQ. The CDR3 DNA follows: TGCGCCAGCAGCCCGTCCGGGGGAGGCGACGAGCAGTACTTC. Protein sequence: CASSPSGGGDEQYF.

The V call is TRBV2, the J call TRBJ2-1; maybe TRBD2 (6 bases). V was pared by 7 bases and J by 7 bases, with 17 bases between. The CDR3 spans 14 residues. The germline V gene encodes CDR1 SNHLY and CDR2 FYNNEI. The CDR3 region is CASTVGAGRNEQFF. The CDR3 DNA reads as TGTGCCAGCACTGTTGGGGCAGGGAGGAATGAGCAGTTCTTC.

V usage is TRBV19 and J usage is TRBJ1-6; D perhaps matches TRBD1 (6 bases). This CDR3 is 14 amino acids long. CDR1 LNHDA and CDR2 SQIVND come from the germline V gene (reference sequence). V lost 6 bases and J lost 9, with 15 bases in between. The CDR3 nucleotides are TGTGCCAGTAGCCCCGACGGGGGGGCTTCACCCCTCCACTTT. Translation: CASSPDGGASPLHF.

J is TRBJ2-1 and V is TRBV6-2 or TRBV6-3, with TRBD2 matching 9 bases. The CDR3 consists of 18 residues. Germline V lookup: CDR1 MNHEY, CDR2 SVGEGT. Trimming removed 0 bases from V and 4 bases from J; junction bases left unmatched: 10. This CDR3 reads CASSYSSGRNVNYNEQFF. CDR3 sequence (DNA): TGTGCCAGCAGTTACTCTAGCGGGAGAAATGTTAATTACAATGAGCAGTTCTTC.

Regarding this clone: One end of the junction is discordant with germline, which a read error may explain. The J gene is TRBJ2-1, the V gene TRBV11-1; D is perhaps TRBD1 (6 bases). The CDR3 has 14 residues. CDR1 and CDR2 from the germline V gene are SGHAT and FQDESV (reference sequence). Written as DNA, the CDR3 is TGTGCCAGCACCTTAGACAGGCTAGACAATGAGCAGTTCTTC. Amino acid sequence: CASTLDRLDNEQFF.

This sequence joins TRBV19 and TRBJ2-7; 9 positions match TRBD1. V lost 4 bases to trimming and J lost 6 bases; unmatched junction nucleotides: 7. There are 14 residues in the CDR3. Looked up from germline, CDR1 is LNHDA and CDR2 is SQIVND (reference sequence). CDR3 protein: CASSTDGTGFEQYF. The CDR3 DNA sequence: TGTGCCAGTAGTACCGATGGGACAGGGTTCGAGCAGTACTTC. Complete variable domain (other parts from reference TRBV19 and TRBJ2-7): DGGITQSPKYLFRKEGQNVTLSCEQNLNHDAMYWYRQDPGQGLRLIYYSQIVNDFQKGDIAEGYSVSREKKESFPLTVTSAQKNPTAFYLCASSTDGTGFEQYFGPGTRLTVT.

The CDR3 sequence: CASGTDRRGGTEAFF. CDR3 DNA: TGTGCCAGTGGGACGGACAGGCGGGGAGGCACTGAAGCTTTCTTT. The chain combines TRBV19 with TRBJ1-1, with TRBD1 matching over 7 bases. V lost 8 bases, J lost 4 bases, and 13 bases stayed unmatched. The CDR3 loop spans 15 amino acids. Per germline, CDR1 LNHDA and CDR2 SQIVND (reference sequence).

V gene TRBV7-2 combines with J gene TRBJ1-4, with no clear D. Germline lookup yields CDR1 SGHTA and CDR2 FQGNSA. V dropped 1 base and J dropped 8 bases, with 11 bases sitting between them. The CDR3 extends over 14 amino acids. The CDR3 protein is CASSLDGSGEKLFF. CDR3 in DNA: TGTGCCAGCAGCTTAGACGGGAGTGGAGAAAAACTGTTTTTT. The entire variable domain, with the rest obtained from reference TRBV7-2 and TRBJ1-4, is as follows: GAGVSQSPSNKVTEKGKDVELRCDPISGHTALYWYRQSLGQGLEFLIYFQGNSAPDKSGLPSDRFSAERTGGSVSTLTIQRTQQEDSAVYLCASSLDGSGEKLFFGSGTQLSVL.